The clone carrying this TCR beta chain has at least ten counts. Its target is not known. The data were obtained in a study of regulatory T cells in long-lasting Graves disease. With 5 bases clipped from V and 1 base from J, the junction kept 11 bases outside the gene matches. The CDR3 has 18 amino acids. Germline loops: CDR1 ENHRY, CDR2 SYGVKD. Arm-PCR of CDR3 regions and iRepertoire HTBI primers were used to build TCR beta libraries. Authors' methods: Identification of gene segments yielded some 60 TRBV and around 13 TRBJ across samples. TCRdb re-called the multiplex PCR reads with MiXCR, one entry per CDR3 protein. TCRdb, not the authors, supplied the V and J calls. The sample has over 350,000 distinct CDR3 sequences; about 15% are singletons. Whole-study results and caveats: Repertoires from persistent disease leaned toward TRBV28, TRBJ1-2 and TRBJ2-5.

Time point noted: newly diagnosed GD, antithyroid drugs for less than 3 months. There was RNA extracted from PBMCs, and the TCR library was made from it. These data were also filed under a second study, of T cells in Graves' hyperthyroidism and ophthalmopathy. That publication notes: The diagnoses drew upon clinical symptoms, serum thyroxine and TRAb, thyroid ultrasound and orbital computed tomography.

The origin of this receptor is a woman in her 40s with Graves disease. V gene TRBV10-3 combines with J gene TRBJ2-2, with 9 bases that match TRBD2. The sequencing used peripheral blood mononuclear cells (PBMCs), collected at new diagnosis, from a patient treated with antithyroid drugs. In DNA form, the CDR3 reads TGTGCCATCAGTCCCCGGCCAATTAGCGGGGGGAACACCGGGGAGCTGTTTTTT. This encodes CAISPRPISGGNTGELFF.